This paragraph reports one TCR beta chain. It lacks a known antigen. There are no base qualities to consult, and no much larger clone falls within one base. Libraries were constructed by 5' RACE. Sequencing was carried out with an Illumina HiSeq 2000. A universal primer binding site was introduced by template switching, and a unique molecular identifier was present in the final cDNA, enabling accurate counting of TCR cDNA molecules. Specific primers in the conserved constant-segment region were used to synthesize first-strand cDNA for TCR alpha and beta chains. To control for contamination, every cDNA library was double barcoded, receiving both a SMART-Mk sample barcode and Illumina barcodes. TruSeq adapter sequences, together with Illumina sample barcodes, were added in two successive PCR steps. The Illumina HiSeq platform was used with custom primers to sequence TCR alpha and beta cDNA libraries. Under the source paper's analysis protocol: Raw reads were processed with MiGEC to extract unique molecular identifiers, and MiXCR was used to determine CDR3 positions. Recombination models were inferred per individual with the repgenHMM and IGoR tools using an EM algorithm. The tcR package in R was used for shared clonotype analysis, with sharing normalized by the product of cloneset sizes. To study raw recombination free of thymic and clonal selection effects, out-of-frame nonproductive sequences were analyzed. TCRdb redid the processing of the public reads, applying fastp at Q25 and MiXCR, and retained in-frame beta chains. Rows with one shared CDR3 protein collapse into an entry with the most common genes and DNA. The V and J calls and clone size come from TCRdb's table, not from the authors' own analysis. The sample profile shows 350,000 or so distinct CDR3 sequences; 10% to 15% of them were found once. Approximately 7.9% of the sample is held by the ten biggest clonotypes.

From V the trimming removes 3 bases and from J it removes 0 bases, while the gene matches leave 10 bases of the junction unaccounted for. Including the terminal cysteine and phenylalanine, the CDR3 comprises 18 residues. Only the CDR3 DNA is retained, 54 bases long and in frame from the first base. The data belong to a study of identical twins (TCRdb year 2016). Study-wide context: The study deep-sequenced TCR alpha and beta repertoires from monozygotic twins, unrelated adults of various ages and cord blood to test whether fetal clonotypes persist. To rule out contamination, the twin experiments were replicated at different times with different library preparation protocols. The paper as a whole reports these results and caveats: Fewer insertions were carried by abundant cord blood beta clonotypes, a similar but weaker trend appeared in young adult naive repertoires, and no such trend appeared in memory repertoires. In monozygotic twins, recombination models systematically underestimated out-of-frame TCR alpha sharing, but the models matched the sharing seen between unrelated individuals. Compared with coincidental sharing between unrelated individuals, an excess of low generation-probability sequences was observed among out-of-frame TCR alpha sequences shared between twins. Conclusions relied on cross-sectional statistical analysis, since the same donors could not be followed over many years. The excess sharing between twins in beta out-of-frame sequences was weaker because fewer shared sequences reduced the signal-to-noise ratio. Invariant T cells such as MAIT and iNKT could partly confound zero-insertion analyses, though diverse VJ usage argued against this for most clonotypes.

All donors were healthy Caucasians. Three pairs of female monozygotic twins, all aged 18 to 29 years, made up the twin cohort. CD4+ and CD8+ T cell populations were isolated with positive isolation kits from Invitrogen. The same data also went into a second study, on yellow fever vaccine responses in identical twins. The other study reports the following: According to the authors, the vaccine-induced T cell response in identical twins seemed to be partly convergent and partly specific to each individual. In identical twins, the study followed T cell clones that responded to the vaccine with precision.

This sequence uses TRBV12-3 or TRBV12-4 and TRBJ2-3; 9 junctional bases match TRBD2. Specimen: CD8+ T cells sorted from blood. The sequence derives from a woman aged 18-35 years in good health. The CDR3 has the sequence CASSLAGGPTTSTDTQYF. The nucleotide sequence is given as TGTGCCAGCAGTTTGGCGGGAGGGCCGACGACTAGCACAGATACGCAGTATTTT.